This entry lists 3 T cell receptor beta chains sequenced from one sample in a study of metastatic and nonmetastatic thyroid tumors. No treatment of any kind had been given to any patient before thyroid surgery. TCRdb reanalyzed the PCR reads with MiXCR. The top ten hold 11% to 15% of the sample, which has 23,000 or so clones, 28% seen once. Sequencing was performed on tumor tissue. The source is a male donor with papillary thyroid cancer or a benign thyroid nodule (not recorded which). Some clones in this sample may be carry-over from other donors' samples.

By proportion, this clone is medium-sized. The chain is built from TRBV6-1 and TRBJ1-2, with 7 bases lining up with TRBD1. V gave up 8 bases and J gave up 7 bases; unmatched junction bases: 10. Per germline, CDR1 MNHNS and CDR2 SASEGT. The CDR3 is 13 residues long. CDR3 protein: CASRPLDRTGYTF. CDR3 nucleotide sequence: TGTGCCAGCCGACCCCTGGACAGGACTGGCTACACCTTC.

This clone was counted many times. The chain carries TRBV7-3 and TRBJ2-1, with TRBD2 matching over 10 bases. This CDR3 is built from 19 residues. Trimming took 1 base from V and 4 from J; bases not matched to a gene: 13. Germline V gene sequence: CDR1 SGHTA, CDR2 FQGTGA. CDR3 nucleotides: TGTGCCAGCAGCTTAAGGTCTCTAGCGGGAGCCGAGCCATACAATGAGCAGTTCTTC. This translates into CASSLRSLAGAEPYNEQFF.

The V call is TRBV2, the J call TRBJ1-5; D remains ambiguous. V was trimmed by 7 bases and J by 3 bases, leaving 16 bases between them. Germline V gene lookup returns CDR1 SNHLY and CDR2 FYNNEI. The CDR3 runs to 15 residues. The CDR3 nucleotides are TGTGCCAGCACCGAACACAGTGGTGTCAATCAGCCCCAGCATTTT. Translation gives CASTEHSGVNQPQHF.